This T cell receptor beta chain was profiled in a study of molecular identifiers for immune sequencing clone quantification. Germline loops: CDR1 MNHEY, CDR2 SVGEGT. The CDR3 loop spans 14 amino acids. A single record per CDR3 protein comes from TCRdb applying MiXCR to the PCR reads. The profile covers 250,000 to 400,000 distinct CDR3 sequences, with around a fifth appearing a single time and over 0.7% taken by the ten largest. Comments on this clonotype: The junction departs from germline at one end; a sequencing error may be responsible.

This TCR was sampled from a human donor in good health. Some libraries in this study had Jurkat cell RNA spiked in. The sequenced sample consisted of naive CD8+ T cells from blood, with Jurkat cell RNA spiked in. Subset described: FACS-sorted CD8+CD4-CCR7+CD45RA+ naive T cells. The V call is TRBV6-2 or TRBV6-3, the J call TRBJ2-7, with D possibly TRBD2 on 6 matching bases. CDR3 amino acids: CASRPTGSSYEQHF. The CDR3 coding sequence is TGTGCCAGCAGGCCGACCGGGAGCTCCTACGAGCAGCACTTC.